This entry lists 21 T cell receptor beta chains sequenced from one sample in a study of T cells in Graves' hyperthyroidism and ophthalmopathy. Researchers amplified the TCR beta CDR3 regions from RNA transcripts. Researchers ran a first-round RT-PCR on the TCR CDR3 using the HTBI primer set. TCRdb analysed the multiplex PCR reads with MiXCR anew, one entry per CDR3 protein. The sample has about 700,000 distinct CDR3 sequences, around 15% seen once. Sequencing used blood. These receptors were obtained from a woman aged 18-29 years with Graves' hyperthyroidism.

This clonotype was observed many times. The rearrangement joins TRBV7-2 to TRBJ1-1; possible D gene TRBD1, 5 bases. V was pared by 6 bases and J by 4 bases, with 15 bases between. The CDR3 totals 14 residues. Germline V gives CDR1 SGHTA, CDR2 FQGNSA. CDR3 nucleotides: TGTGCCAGCAGGTTCAAGGGCGGGGGCACTGAAGCTTTCTTT. Encoded protein: CASRFKGGGTEAFF.

This clonotype appeared many times. The genes are TRBV7-2 and TRBJ2-1; 13 bases line up with TRBD2. Germline trimming cut 5 bases from V and 10 bases from J; bases unmatched to any gene: 8. This CDR3 contains 15 residues. Germline V lookup: CDR1 SGHTA, CDR2 FQGNSA. This CDR3 reads CASSPGLAGVEEQFF. The CDR3 nucleotides are TGTGCCAGCAGCCCCGGACTAGCGGGAGTGGAAGAGCAGTTCTTC.

The rearrangement joins TRBV7-9 to TRBJ2-2; D remains unclear. CDR1 and CDR2 (germline): SEHNR, FQNEAQ (reference sequence). The CDR3 is made up of 17 amino acids. The V gene lost 5 bases and the J gene lost 0 bases, with 16 bases spanning the gap. This CDR3 is CASSPSNGRTNTGELFF. The CDR3 DNA is TGTGCCAGCAGCCCGTCGAACGGGCGTACGAACACCGGGGAGCTGTTTTTT.

This clonotype was detected ten times or more. As DNA, the CDR3 is TGTGCCAGCAGCCAAGTGGACAGACGAACAGGTGAAGCTTTCTTT. This sequence encodes CASSQVDRRTGEAFF. V gene TRBV3-1 combines with J gene TRBJ1-1; a possible D gene is TRBD1 (6 bases). Trimming stripped 1 base from V and 7 bases from J, with 16 bases between. From germline, CDR1 is LGHDT and CDR2 YNNKEL (reference sequence). The CDR3 sequence is 15 residues long.

This clonotype has only a few counts. V usage is TRBV19 and J usage is TRBJ2-5; TRBD2 might be the D (5 bases). This CDR3 has 13 amino acids. Between the trimmed V and J ends, which lost 1 base and 3 bases, there was a span of 6 bases. Germline V gene sequence: CDR1 LNHDA, CDR2 SQIVND (reference sequence). The CDR3 nucleotides are TGTGCCAGTAGTATAGGGCGGGAAGAGACCCAGTACTTC. Its protein product is CASSIGREETQYF.

The table lists this clonotype with many counts. V is TRBV20-1 and J is TRBJ2-7; 13 bases agree with TRBD2. The germline CDR1 and CDR2 sequences are DFQATT and SNEGSKA (reference sequence). The CDR3 extends over 14 amino acids. Trimming took 3 bases from V and 4 from J; bases not matched to a gene: 3. The CDR3 nucleotides are TGCAGTGCTAGGGCGACTAGCGGGAGGTACGAGCAGTACTTC. It encodes CSARATSGRYEQYF.

V is TRBV4-1 and J is TRBJ2-2; D is unresolved. The CDR3 has 16 amino acids. V gave up 0 bases and J gave up 4 bases, with 12 bases separating them. CDR1 MGHRA and CDR2 YSYEKL come from the germline V gene. Here the CDR3 DNA reads TGCGCCAGCAGCCAAGAGAGCAAGGGCGGCACCGGGGAGCTGTTTTTT. Protein: CASSQESKGGTGELFF.

This clonotype was detected many times. V gene TRBV11-3 combines with J gene TRBJ2-1; possible D gene TRBD1, 5 bases. V dropped 4 bases and J dropped 5 bases, with 15 bases sitting between them. The CDR3 sequence is 15 residues long. Germline CDR1 reads SGHNT; CDR2 reads YENEEA. The CDR3 spells CASSYRSQGNNEQFF. The CDR3, as DNA: TGTGCCAGCAGCTACCGGTCCCAGGGAAACAATGAGCAGTTCTTC.

The chain uses TRBV2 and TRBJ2-7; D is uncertain. V gave up 7 bases and J gave up 3 bases, with 19 bases separating them. CDR1 and CDR2 from the germline V gene are SNHLY and FYNNEI. The CDR3 sequence is 15 residues long. The DNA of the CDR3 is TGTGCCAGCATCCCTCGGCCTGAGCGCGTCTACGAGCAGTACTTC. This translates into CASIPRPERVYEQYF.

This clonotype showed up many times. This chain connects TRBV3-1 to TRBJ2-5; 7 bases are a match to TRBD2. This CDR3 region has 13 residues. CDR1 and CDR2 (germline): LGHDT, YNNKEL (reference sequence). V lost 10 bases, J lost 0 bases, and 5 bases stayed unmatched. The CDR3 DNA reads TGTGCCACCACCCGGGGGGACCAAGAGACCCAGTACTTC. Translation: CATTRGDQETQYF.

The genes are TRBV12-3 or TRBV12-4 and TRBJ1-3; no definite D call. V lost 3 bases and J 0 bases, leaving 3 bases between the germline ends. This CDR3 has 13 residues. The CDR3 here is CASSFRSGNTIYF. In DNA, the CDR3 is TGTGCCAGCAGTTTTCGCTCTGGAAACACCATATATTTT.

The chain couples TRBV11-2 to TRBJ2-1; 10 bases align to TRBD2. This CDR3 comprises 14 residues. Germline lookup yields CDR1 SGHAT and CDR2 FQNNGV. V gave up 2 bases and J gave up 12 bases; unmatched junction bases: 7. The DNA for the CDR3 is TGTGCCAGCAGCTTATCAACTAGCGGGATAAGGCAGTTCTTC. Translated: CASSLSTSGIRQFF.

Only a few counts were recorded for this clonotype. The V call is TRBV9, the J call TRBJ2-1; TRBD2 matches at 10 bases. Trimming removed 0 bases from V and 3 bases from J; junction bases left unmatched: 6. CDR1 is SGDLS, CDR2 YYNGEE, per germline. The length of the CDR3 is 17 residues. The CDR3 reads CASSVEGLATNYNEQFF. CDR3 nucleotide sequence: TGTGCCAGCAGCGTAGAGGGACTAGCGACGAACTACAATGAGCAGTTCTTC.

This clonotype has at least ten counts. The chain uses TRBV6-2 or TRBV6-3 and TRBJ2-2, with 8 bases aligning to TRBD2. With V trimmed by 6 bases and J by 5 bases, 8 bases remained unmatched. CDR3 length equals 15 residues. Germline lookup yields CDR1 MNHEY and CDR2 SVGEGT. The CDR3 DNA reads as TGTGCCAGCAGACGCCCGGGACTAGGAACCGGGGAGCTGTTTTTT. Protein product: CASRRPGLGTGELFF.

In its sample, this clonotype was seen a few times. V usage is TRBV7-9 and J usage is TRBJ2-5; D is unresolved. Germline-derived CDR1 and CDR2 are SEHNR and FQNEAQ (reference sequence). The CDR3 has 12 residues. V was shortened by 10 bases and J by 7 bases, with 16 bases between the two germline ends. The CDR3 here is CANLGPRWTQYF. For the CDR3, the DNA is TGTGCCAACTTGGGTCCCCGGTGGACCCAGTACTTC.

The table lists this clonotype with many counts. V usage is TRBV24-1 and J usage is TRBJ1-1; TRBD1 matches at 7 bases. CDR3 size: 13 residues. Germline trimming cut 4 bases from V and 9 bases from J; bases unmatched to any gene: 7. Looked up from germline, CDR1 is KGHDR and CDR2 is SFDVKD. DNA of the CDR3: TGTGCCACCAGTGACTCCCGGGACAGCCAAGCTTTCTTT. Translation gives CATSDSRDSQAFF.

This chain uses TRBV7-8 with TRBJ2-1; D is uncertain. Per germline, CDR1 SGHVS and CDR2 FQNEAQ. There are 12 residues in the CDR3. Between the trimmed V and J ends, which lost 3 bases and 8 bases, there was a span of 8 bases. Here the CDR3 DNA reads TGTGCCAGCAGCTTTAGGTGGGATGAGCAGTTCTTC. This translates into CASSFRWDEQFF.

There are many counts of this clonotype. The genes are TRBV5-1 and TRBJ2-3; D is undetermined. The germline gives CDR1 SGHRS, CDR2 YFSETQ. CDR3 size: 15 residues. Deletions cut 0 bases from V and 2 bases from J, with 10 bases between. The CDR3 coding sequence is TGCGCCAGCAGCTTGGCCGACGGAAACACAGATACGCAGTATTTT. Translated, it gives CASSLADGNTDTQYF.

This clonotype was detected a few times. This chain uses TRBV4-3 with TRBJ2-5, with 10 bases that match TRBD2. CDR1 is LGHNA and CDR2 is YSLEER in the germline V gene. J was trimmed by 5 bases and V by 0 bases; bases with no gene match: 18. The CDR3 covers 20 residues. CDR3 in amino acids: CASSQDLAVAGGLGGETQYF. CDR3 DNA sequence: TGCGCCAGCAGCCAAGATCTTGCGGTAGCGGGAGGACTCGGAGGGGAGACCCAGTACTTC.

This clonotype was found many times. V is TRBV7-8 and J is TRBJ2-3; 8 nucleotides match TRBD2. J gave up 2 bases and V 3 bases, and 7 bases lay outside the gene matches. The V gene's germline CDR1 is SGHVS and CDR2 FQNEAQ. This CDR3 has 16 amino acids. The CDR3 DNA sequence: TGTGCCAGCAGCTTCAAACTAGCGGAGAACACAGATACGCAGTATTTT. It translates to CASSFKLAENTDTQYF.

This clonotype has a count of ten or more. CDR3 amino acids: CASTHLRTGSEQYF. CDR3 nucleotide sequence: TGTGCCAGCACCCATCTCCGGACCGGGTCAGAGCAGTACTTC. The J gene is TRBJ2-7, the V gene TRBV28; D ambiguous. Trimming removed 7 bases at V and 7 bases at J, with 20 bases between. Germline V gives CDR1 MDHEN, CDR2 SYDVKM. The CDR3 runs 14 residues. The variable domain in full, with the rest retrieved from reference TRBV28 and TRBJ2-7, is DVKVTQSSRYLVKRTGEKVFLECVQDMDHENMFWYRQDPGLGLRLIYFSYDVKMKEKGDIPEGYSVSREKKERFSLILESASTNQTSMYLCASTHLRTGSEQYFGPGTRLTVT.